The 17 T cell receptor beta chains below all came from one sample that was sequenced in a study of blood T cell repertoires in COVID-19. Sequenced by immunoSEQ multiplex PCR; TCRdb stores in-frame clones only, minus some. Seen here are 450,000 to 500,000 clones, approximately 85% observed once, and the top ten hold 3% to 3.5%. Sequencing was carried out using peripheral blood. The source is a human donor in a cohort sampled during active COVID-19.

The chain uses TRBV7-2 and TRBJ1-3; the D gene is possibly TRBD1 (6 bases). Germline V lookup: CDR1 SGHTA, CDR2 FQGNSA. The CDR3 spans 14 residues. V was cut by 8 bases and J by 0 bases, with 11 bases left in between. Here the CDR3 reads CASRPTGSGNTIYF. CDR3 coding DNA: TGTGCCAGCCGGCCGACAGGCTCTGGAAACACCATATATTTT.

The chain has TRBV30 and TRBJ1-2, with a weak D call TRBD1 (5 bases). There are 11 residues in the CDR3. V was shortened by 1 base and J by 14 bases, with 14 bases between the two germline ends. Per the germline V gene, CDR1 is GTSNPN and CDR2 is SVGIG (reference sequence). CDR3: CAWSADSRLTF. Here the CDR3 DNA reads TGTGCCTGGAGTGCCGACAGCCGCTTAACCTTC.

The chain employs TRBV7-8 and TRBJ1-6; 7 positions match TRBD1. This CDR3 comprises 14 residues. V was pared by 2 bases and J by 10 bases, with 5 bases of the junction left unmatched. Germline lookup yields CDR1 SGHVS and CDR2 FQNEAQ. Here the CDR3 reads CASSLRQGNSPLHF. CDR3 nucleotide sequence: TGTGCCAGCAGCTTAAGACAGGGAAACTCACCCCTCCACTTT.

CDR3 sequence reads: CASSLSGLATDEQFF. The CDR3 region has the DNA TGTGCCAGCAGTTTATCAGGCCTAGCCACCGATGAGCAGTTCTTC. The rearrangement uses TRBV27 and TRBJ2-1, with D possibly matching TRBD2 (5 bases). V lost 0 bases to trimming and J lost 8 bases, with 14 bases between them. Germline V lookup: CDR1 MNHEY, CDR2 SMNVEV (reference sequence). CDR3 length equals 15 residues.

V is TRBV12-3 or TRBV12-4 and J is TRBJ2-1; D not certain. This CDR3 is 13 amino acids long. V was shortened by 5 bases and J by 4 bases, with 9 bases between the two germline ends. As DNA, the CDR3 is TGTGCCAGCAGTACTGCGGATTACAATGAGCAGTTCTTC. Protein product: CASSTADYNEQFF.

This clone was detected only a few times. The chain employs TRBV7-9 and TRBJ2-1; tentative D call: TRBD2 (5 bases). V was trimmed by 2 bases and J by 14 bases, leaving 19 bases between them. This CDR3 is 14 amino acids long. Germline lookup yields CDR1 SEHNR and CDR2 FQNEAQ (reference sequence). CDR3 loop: CASSLRGMGSIEFF. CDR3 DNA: TGTGCCAGCAGCTTAAGAGGGATGGGGTCGATCGAGTTCTTC. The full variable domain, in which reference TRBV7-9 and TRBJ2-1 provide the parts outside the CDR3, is DTGVSQNPRHKITKRGQNVTFRCDPISEHNRLYWYRQTLGQGPEFLTYFQNEAQLEKSRLLSDRFSAERPKGSFSTLEIQRTEQGDSAMYLCASSLRGMGSIEFFGPGTRLTVL.

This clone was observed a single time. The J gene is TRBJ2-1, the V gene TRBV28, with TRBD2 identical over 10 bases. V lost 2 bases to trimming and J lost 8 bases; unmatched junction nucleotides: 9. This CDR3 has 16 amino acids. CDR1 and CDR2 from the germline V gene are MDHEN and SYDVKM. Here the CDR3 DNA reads TGTGCCAGCAGTTTACGGGCGCTAGCGGGAGACCATGAGCAGTTCTTC. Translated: CASSLRALAGDHEQFF.

The CDR3 reads CASSLQGQQFF. In nucleotides, the CDR3 is TGTGCCAGCAGTCTCCAGGGGCAGCAGTTCTTC. V usage is TRBV28 and J usage is TRBJ2-1, with D tentatively TRBD1 (6 bases). Trimming removed 5 bases from V and 11 bases from J, with 10 bases in between. Germline V gene data show CDR1 as MDHEN and CDR2 as SYDVKM. The CDR3 length is 11 residues.

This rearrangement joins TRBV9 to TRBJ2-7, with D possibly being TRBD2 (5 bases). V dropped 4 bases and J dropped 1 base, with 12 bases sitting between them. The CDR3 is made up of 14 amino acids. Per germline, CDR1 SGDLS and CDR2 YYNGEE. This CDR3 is CASSPSPRSYEQYF. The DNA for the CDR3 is TGTGCCAGCAGCCCTAGCCCTCGGTCCTACGAGCAGTACTTC.

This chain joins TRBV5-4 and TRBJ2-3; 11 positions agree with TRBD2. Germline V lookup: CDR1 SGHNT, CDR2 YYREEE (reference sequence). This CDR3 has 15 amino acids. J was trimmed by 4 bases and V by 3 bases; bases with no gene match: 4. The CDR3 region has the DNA TGTGCCAGCAGCTCCACTAGCGGGAGACCAGATACGCAGTATTTT. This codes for CASSSTSGRPDTQYF.

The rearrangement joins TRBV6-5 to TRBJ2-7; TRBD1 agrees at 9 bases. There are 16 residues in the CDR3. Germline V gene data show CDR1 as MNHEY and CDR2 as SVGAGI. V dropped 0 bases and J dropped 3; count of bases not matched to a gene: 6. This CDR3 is CASSYSGTGFFYEQYF. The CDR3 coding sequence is TGTGCCAGCAGTTACTCGGGGACAGGGTTTTTCTACGAGCAGTACTTC.

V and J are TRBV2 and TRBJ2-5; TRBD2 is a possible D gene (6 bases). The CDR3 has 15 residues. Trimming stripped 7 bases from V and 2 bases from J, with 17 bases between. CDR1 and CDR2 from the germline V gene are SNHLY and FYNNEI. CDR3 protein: CASIRTGLSQETQYF. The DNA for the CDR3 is TGTGCCAGCATAAGAACGGGACTTTCACAAGAGACCCAGTACTTC.

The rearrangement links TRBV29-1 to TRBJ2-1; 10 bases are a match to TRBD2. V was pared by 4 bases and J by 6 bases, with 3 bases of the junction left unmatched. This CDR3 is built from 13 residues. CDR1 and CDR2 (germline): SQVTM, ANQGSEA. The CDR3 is CSVASGRANEQFF. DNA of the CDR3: TGCAGCGTTGCCAGCGGGAGGGCCAATGAGCAGTTCTTC.

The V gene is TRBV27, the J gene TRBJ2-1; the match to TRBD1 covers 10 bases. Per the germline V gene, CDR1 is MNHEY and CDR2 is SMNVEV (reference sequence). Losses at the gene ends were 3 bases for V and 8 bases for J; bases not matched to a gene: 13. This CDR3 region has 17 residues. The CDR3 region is CASSFLWGTGDQDEQFF. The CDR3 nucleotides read TGTGCCAGCAGTTTTTTGTGGGGGACAGGGGATCAGGATGAGCAGTTCTTC.

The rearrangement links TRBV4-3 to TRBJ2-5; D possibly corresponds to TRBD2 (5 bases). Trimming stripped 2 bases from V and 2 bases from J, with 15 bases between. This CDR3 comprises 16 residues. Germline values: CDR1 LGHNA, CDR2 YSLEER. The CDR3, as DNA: TGCGCCAGCAGCCAATCGTACGGACTGATACAAGAGACCCAGTACTTC. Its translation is CASSQSYGLIQETQYF.

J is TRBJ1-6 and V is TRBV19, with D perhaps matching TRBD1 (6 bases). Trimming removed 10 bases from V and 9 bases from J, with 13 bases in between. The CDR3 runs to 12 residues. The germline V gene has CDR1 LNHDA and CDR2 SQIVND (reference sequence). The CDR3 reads CATSTGFSPLHF. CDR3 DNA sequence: TGTGCCACCTCAACAGGGTTTTCACCCCTCCACTTT.

This chain's CDR3 is CASSAELRDNSYEQYF. CDR3 in DNA: TGTGCCAGTAGTGCAGAATTACGGGACAACTCCTACGAGCAGTACTTC. The chain couples TRBV19 to TRBJ2-7, with D perhaps TRBD1 (6 bases). This CDR3 contains 16 residues. Trimming removed 5 bases at V and 0 bases at J, with 17 bases between. The germline CDR1 and CDR2 sequences are LNHDA and SQIVND (reference sequence).